This TCR beta chain was recorded in a study of CD8 T cells in Susac syndrome. Study results and caveats: The number of Susac-specific public clones found was more than 15 in total CD8+ repertoires and four to six in CD8+ TEMRA repertoires. The study recognized that its TCR sequencing and HLA analysis covered a relatively small number of individuals.

With respect to this clonotype: Its antigen is unidentified.

cDNA came from roughly 0.53 to 1 ug RNA primed by random hexamers. The immunoSEQ assay covered 54 Vbeta and 13 Jbeta segments for CDR3. TCRdb re-called the immunoSEQ multiplex PCR reads through MiXCR, storing one row per CDR3 protein. Seen here are around 100,000 distinct CDR3 sequences, 95% observed once, and the top ten hold approximately 0.33%. Sequencing of TCR beta was carried out in blood CD8+ and CD4+ T cells. This TCR derives from a human donor with Susac syndrome. The sequenced sample consisted of CD8+ T cells from PBMCs.

The CDR3 reads CSARGSGYTYEQYF. Written as DNA, the CDR3 is TGCAGTGCTAGAGGGTCGGGATACACCTACGAGCAGTACTTC. The chain recombines TRBV20-1 with TRBJ2-7, with D perhaps matching TRBD2 (5 bases). There are 14 residues in the CDR3. Trimming cost V 1 base and J 2 bases, with 12 bases left between them. Germline V lookup: CDR1 DFQATT, CDR2 SNEGSKA (reference sequence).